This TCR beta chain was profiled in a study of CD8+ T cells in alopecia areata (dated by TCRdb to the late 2010s). Notes on the research overall: The treated patients, all with moderate-to-severe alopecia areata, were enrolled in an open-label pilot trial of oral tofacitinib given at 5 to 10 mg twice daily. Patients stayed on tofacitinib for 6 to 18 months and then had 6 months of follow-up off drug so that delayed response and recurrence could be assessed. The SALT score, which quantifies the percentage of affected scalp surface area, was used to measure disease severity in treated patients. In both human patients and the C3H/HeJ mouse model, the study applied high-throughput TCRbeta sequencing to look at T cell clonal expansion in alopecia areata. Human TCRbeta sequencing covered scalp tissue and sorted CD4+ and CD8+ peripheral blood T cells from patchy and totalis/universalis alopecia areata patients and healthy controls. Biopsies were taken from tofacitinib-treated patients at baseline and again at 4 and 24 weeks into treatment, and several of those patients also had a later scalp biopsy. Clonality in the scalp was compared among normal scalp (n=4), patchy alopecia areata scalp (n=8), and alopecia totalis/universalis scalp (n=8). The RNA source kit depended on sample type: the PAXgene miRNA kit for fixed scalp, the miRNeasy kit for PBMCs, and the RNeasy kit for mouse skin. TCRbeta CDR3 regions were amplified by immunoSEQ multiplex PCR with 35 Vbeta forward and 13 Jbeta reverse primers. Study-wide findings and limitations: Compared with mice, TCR sequences shared between patients were less clear, possibly partly because of HLA diversity across the patient population. With tofacitinib, both scalp clonality and the number of expanded CD8+ clones among the top 100 scalp clones went down significantly. Because the treated cohort was small and included a single nonresponder, larger studies are needed to assess links between baseline CD8+ expansion and response. Many expanded lesional clones persisted in scalp and blood during tofacitinib treatment, which may partly explain relapse after stopping treatment. Higher clonality and more expanded CD8+ clones were observed in lesional scalp than in normal scalp, particularly in alopecia totalis/universalis, a finding suggestive of antigenic drive. Scalp TCR repertoire analysis is complicated because resident alphabeta T cells in normal human skin are also sequenced, whereas mouse skin is dominated by gammadelta T cells.

At the junction V is shortened by 7 bases and J by 7 bases, with 16 bases in between. CDR1 and CDR2, looked up from the germline V gene, are MNHNS and SASEGT. The CDR3 runs 13 amino acids, cysteine and phenylalanine included. Just the 39-base CDR3 DNA is kept, in frame starting at base 1. Receptor amplification or capture employed the immunoSEQ multiplex PCR assay. RNA was extracted from all samples and reverse transcribed into cDNA, which served as template for TCR sequencing. First-strand cDNA was synthesized with SuperScript III using a 2:1 mix of oligo-dT and random hexamers. A synthetic immune receptor repertoire was used to gauge amplification bias, and whatever bias remained was removed computationally. The original pipeline was this. Raw reads were preprocessed to remove errors, and CDR3 was defined according to IMGT conventions as the region from the conserved cysteine to phenylalanine. Clonality was computed as 1 minus the Shannon entropy, with the entropy normalized by log2 of the number of productive unique TCRs. Scalp TCRbeta sequences were cross-referenced with sorted blood CD4 and CD8 repertoires so that the CD4 or CD8 identity of scalp clones could be inferred. TCRdb mirrors the immuneACCESS table, restricted to in-frame sequences. Some clones are absent from its copies; in checked studies, under half trace to an unresolved V gene, and the reason for the others is unknown. That table furnishes V, J and clone size, whereas the DNA furnished D and trimming. This sample has roughly 210,000 clones in its table, and less than 50% of those were observed once. Roughly 2.8% of the sample belongs to the ten largest clones.

This specimen's treatment or condition label, interpreted: oral pan-JAK inhibitor, 5-10 mg twice daily. Lesional scalp punch biopsies and peripheral blood were collected from alopecia areata patients. PBMCs were isolated by density centrifugation and stained for CD3, CD4 and CD8, after which CD4+ and CD8+ T cells were sorted on a FACSAria. A word on this clone: No antigen is known for it. Base qualities are missing; no much larger clone stands one base away.

The receptor comes from a human donor with alopecia areata. Sequencing was performed on CD4+ T cells sorted from blood, taken at approximately week 36, from a patient treated with tofacitinib. In this chain, TRBV6-1 is recombined with TRBJ2-5; the best D guess is TRBD2, with 6 bases matching. The nucleotide sequence reads as follows: TGTGCCAGCATCTCGGAGGGAGTGGCGACCCAGTACTTC. Protein translation: CASISEGVATQYF.